The rows below give T cell receptor beta chains drawn from one sample of a study of cytomegalovirus exposure and HLA in healthy donors. Generated by immunoSEQ multiplex PCR, the TCRdb table keeps only in-frame clones and is missing some. The table has 100,000 to 150,000 clones, 74% seen once. Sequencing used PBMCs. The origin of the receptors is a woman in her forties or fifties in good health and CMV-seropositive. CDR3s include the opening cysteine and the closing phenylalanine or tryptophan. D genes are given only for firm matches. A clone size is listed for some rows: how often the clone was seen (once, few, many), or a class if it is expanded.

>few|TRBJ2-7|TRBV6-5|NA
CASSSRAGAQYF
TGTGCCAGCAGCTCCAGGGCCGGAGCCCAGTACTTC
>NA|TRBJ2-7|TRBV10-3|NA
CAISESQQGTYEQYF
TGTGCCATCAGTGAGTCGCAACAGGGTACTTACGAGCAGTACTTC
>NA|TRBJ2-1|TRBV10-3|TRBD1
CAISMTGGGHNEQFF
TGTGCCATCAGCATGACAGGGGGTGGCCACAATGAGCAGTTCTTC
>NA|TRBJ2-1|TRBV6-4|TRBD2
CASSTSGGTNEQFF
TGTGCCAGCAGTACTAGCGGGGGCACCAACGAGCAGTTCTTC
>NA|TRBJ2-1|TRBV4-2|TRBD2
CASSLTSGGYNEQFF
TGTGCCAGCAGCTTGACTAGCGGGGGCTACAATGAGCAGTTCTTC
>NA|TRBJ2-5|TRBV5-4|NA
CASSLGGRGETQYF
TGTGCCAGCAGCTTGGGAGGGAGGGGGGAGACCCAGTACTTC
>NA|TRBJ2-2|TRBV6-5|NA
CASSLRVRESGELFF
TGTGCCAGCAGCCTCAGGGTTAGAGAAAGCGGGGAGCTGTTTTTT
>NA|TRBJ1-6|TRBV30|NA
CAGEIGYNSPLHF
TGTGCCGGAGAGATTGGTTATAATTCACCCCTCCACTTT
>NA|TRBJ2-3|TRBV5-4|NA
CASSPQSGTQYF
TGTGCCAGCAGCCCCCAGTCAGGTACGCAGTATTTT
>NA|TRBJ2-2|TRBV19|NA
CASSIGQAYTRGELFF
TGTGCCAGTAGTATAGGTCAGGCTTATACACGCGGGGAGCTGTTTTTT
>few|TRBJ1-1|TRBV7-2|NA
CASSFGTEAFF
TGTGCCAGCAGCTTCGGGACAGAAGCTTTCTTT
>NA|TRBJ2-1|TRBV30|TRBD1
CAWSRQGGGMHEQFF
TGTGCCTGGAGTCGACAGGGGGGCGGTATGCATGAGCAGTTCTTC
>once|TRBJ1-4|TRBV30|NA
CASGVNEKLFF
TGTGCCTCAGGGGTTAATGAAAAACTGTTTTTT
>NA|TRBJ2-3|TRBV19|NA
CASSILSPPDTQYF
TGTGCCAGTAGTATACTGAGTCCCCCAGATACGCAGTATTTT
>NA|TRBJ1-2|TRBV25-1|NA
CASSDPTIGGYTF
TGTGCCAGCAGTGACCCGACAATCGGAGGCTACACCTTC
>NA|TRBJ1-1|TRBV6-5|NA
CASSYRGFDWEAFF
TGTGCCAGCAGTTACCGGGGGTTCGATTGGGAAGCTTTCTTT
>NA|TRBJ2-5|TRBV5-4|NA
CASSGGRRGRETQYF
TGTGCCAGCAGCGGTGGGCGGCGGGGAAGGGAGACCCAGTACTTC